The TCR beta chain described here comes from a study of cytomegalovirus exposure and HLA in healthy donors. Findings and caveats of the study: Later analysis showed most CMV-associated TCR beta chains appearing HLA-restricted. Rates of TCR association differed by HLA locus in a later analysis, with DRB1 highest and HLA-C lowest. Indistinguishable V segments, including TRBV6-2 and TRBV6-3, were excluded. Reportedly, diagnosis of cytomegalovirus status by the classifier showed high specificity and sensitivity.

J lost 5 bases, V lost 7 bases, and 3 bases had no gene match. The V gene's germline CDR1 is SQVTM and CDR2 ANQGSEA. The CDR3 consists of 12 residues. Vbeta (60) and Jbeta (13) primers were used in the PCR. The protocol was immunoSEQ multiplex PCR, while the TCRdb copy is restricted to in-frame clones and leaves out a portion. The sample records approximately 240,000 clones, approximately 82% being singletons. Remarks on this clone: Its target is not known.

Sequencing was carried out using PBMCs. This rearrangement joins TRBV29-1 to TRBJ2-2, with 8 positions matching TRBD2. This receptor was taken from a woman in her 40s in good health and CMV-seronegative. Here the CDR3 DNA reads TGCAGCGCCCCGGGGGGGACCGGGGAGCTGTTTTTT. Translating it yields CSAPGGTGELFF.